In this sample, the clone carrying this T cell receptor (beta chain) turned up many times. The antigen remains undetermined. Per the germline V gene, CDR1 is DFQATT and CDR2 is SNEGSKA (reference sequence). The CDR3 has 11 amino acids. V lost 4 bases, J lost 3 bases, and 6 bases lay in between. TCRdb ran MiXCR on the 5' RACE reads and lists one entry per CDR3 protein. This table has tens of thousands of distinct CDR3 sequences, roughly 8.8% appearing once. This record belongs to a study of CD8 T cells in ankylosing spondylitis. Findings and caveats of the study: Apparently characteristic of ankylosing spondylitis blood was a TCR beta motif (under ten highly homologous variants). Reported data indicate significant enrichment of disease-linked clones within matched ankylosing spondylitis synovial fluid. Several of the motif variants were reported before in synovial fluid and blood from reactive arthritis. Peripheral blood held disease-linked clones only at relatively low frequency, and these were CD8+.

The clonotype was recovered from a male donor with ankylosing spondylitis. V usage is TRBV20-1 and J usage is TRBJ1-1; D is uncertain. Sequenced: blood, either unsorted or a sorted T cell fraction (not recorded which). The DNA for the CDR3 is TGCAGTGCTAAAATCTACACTGAAGCTTTCTTT. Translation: CSAKIYTEAFF.